This entry lists 10 T cell receptor beta chains sequenced from one sample in a study of blood T cells in healthy people across ages. Primed by a sample-barcoded 5' primer and a J-beta primer mix, a second PCR proceeded for about 6 to 11 cycles. TCRdb redid the calling of the 5' RACE reads with MiXCR, one entry per CDR3 protein. The sample includes about 680,000 distinct CDR3 sequences, around 48% of them seen just once. Sequenced input: blood. The receptors originated from a woman between 55 and 75 years old in good health.

This clonotype was picked up a small number of times. The chain joins TRBV27 to TRBJ2-7, with D possibly TRBD2 on 6 matching bases. The germline V gene has CDR1 MNHEY and CDR2 SMNVEV (reference sequence). The CDR3 is made up of 17 amino acids. Trimming left V 5 bases short and J 0 bases short, with 20 bases between. The CDR3 loop is CASSPRVRGRSSYEQYF. In DNA form, the CDR3 reads TGTGCCAGCAGTCCGCGCGTCCGAGGGAGGAGCTCCTACGAGCAGTACTTC.

This clonotype has ten or more counts. V and J are TRBV29-1 and TRBJ2-5; TRBD2 is a possible D gene (6 bases). The CDR3 extends over 13 amino acids. Between the trimmed V and J ends, which lost 5 bases and 5 bases, there was a span of 15 bases. Germline V gene data show CDR1 as SQVTM and CDR2 as ANQGSEA. The DNA of the CDR3 is TGCAGCGTTCTAAGACTAGACGGGGAGACCCAGTACTTC. As protein: CSVLRLDGETQYF.

The CDR3 nucleotides are TGTGCCAGCAGCTACCCCCGGGACAGGTTTTCTTCACCCCTCCACTTT. The encoded protein is CASSYPRDRFSSPLHF. The V gene is TRBV21-1, the J gene TRBJ1-6; the tabulated D call, TRBD1, remains unverified against the DNA. TRBV21-1 is an annotated pseudogene. This CDR3 is built from 16 residues.

The chain uses TRBV28 and TRBJ2-7; no firm D call. Trimming pared 2 bases from V and 3 bases from J, leaving 8 bases between. The CDR3 runs to 13 residues. Per germline, CDR1 MDHEN and CDR2 SYDVKM. CDR3 sequence reads: CASSLPALYEQYF. The CDR3, as DNA: TGTGCCAGCAGTTTACCTGCTCTCTACGAGCAGTACTTC.

This chain links TRBV7-9 with TRBJ2-3; D gene unclear. This CDR3 has 20 amino acids. Trimming cost V 2 bases and J 0 bases, with 24 bases left between them. Germline assignment: CDR1 SEHNR and CDR2 FQNEAQ (reference sequence). The CDR3 loop is CASSLIRVLGRQPSTDTQYF. The CDR3 nucleotides read TGTGCCAGCAGCTTAATCCGAGTCCTGGGCAGACAACCTAGCACAGATACGCAGTATTTT.

V is TRBV5-1 and J is TRBJ2-1; 10 bases match TRBD2. The V and J ends lost 6 bases and 4 bases, in that order; junction bases with no gene match: 10. The germline V gene has CDR1 SGHRS and CDR2 YFSETQ. The length of the CDR3 is 16 residues. CDR3 nucleotides: TGCGCCAGCACCCAGAGCGGGAGGGCTGCTTACAATGAGCAGTTCTTC. It codes for CASTQSGRAAYNEQFF.

This chain links TRBV11-1 with TRBJ2-3; a possible D gene is TRBD1 (5 bases). V lost 5 bases and J 7 bases, leaving 19 bases between the germline ends. The length of the CDR3 is 15 residues. The germline gives CDR1 SGHAT, CDR2 FQDESV (reference sequence). The CDR3 region has the DNA TGTGCCAGCAGCCTTAAGGGGTCCCAGAGGAATACGCAGTATTTT. Translated, it gives CASSLKGSQRNTQYF.

The genes are TRBV20-1 and TRBJ2-5; D tentatively reads TRBD1 or TRBD2 (5 bases each). There are 13 residues in the CDR3. V was pared by 4 bases and J by 4 bases, with 13 bases between. The germline V gene has CDR1 DFQATT and CDR2 SNEGSKA (reference sequence). The CDR3 DNA is TGCAGTGCTATCGGGATTGGGGGAGAGACCCAGTACTTC. This encodes CSAIGIGGETQYF.

This clonotype was recorded only once. One end of the junction is discordant with germline, which a read error may explain. The chain joins TRBV12-5 to TRBJ2-7; D perhaps matches TRBD2 (5 bases). From germline, CDR1 is LGHNT and CDR2 FRNRAP. The CDR3 loop spans 12 amino acids. CDR3 region: CTSGLSAYEQYF. CDR3 nucleotides: TGTACTAGTGGTTTATCGGCTTACGAGCAGTACTTC.

This clonotype showed up just a few times. The CDR3 loop reads CSGRGTVYGYTF. The DNA of the CDR3 is TGCAGCGGCCGCGGGACGGTCTATGGCTACACCTTC. This rearrangement joins TRBV29-1 to TRBJ1-2; perhaps TRBD1 as D (5 bases). V was pared by 7 bases and J by 4 bases, with 13 bases between. The V gene's germline CDR1 is SQVTM and CDR2 ANQGSEA. The CDR3 has 12 residues.